Listed below are T cell receptor beta chains from one sample, sequenced in a study of graft-versus-host responses after intestinal transplantation. Their antigens are not known. This table comes from immunoSEQ multiplex PCR, and its TCRdb copy is limited to in-frame clones, with some not included. This sample carries 60,000 to 65,000 clones, 90% of them seen once, and the ten largest clones take roughly 1.5%. The sequencing here drew on unstimulated CD8+ T cells sorted from spleen or lymph node cells, taken before transplant. Source of these receptors: a human donor who was the organ donor for an intestinal transplant. Both conserved end residues are trimmed from each CDR3.

J gene: TRBJ1-2
V gene: TRBV9
CDR3 protein: ASSPQQGANYGYT

J gene: TRBJ1-5
V gene: TRBV21-1
CDR3 protein: ASSFGQGAPSDQPQH

J gene: TRBJ2-1
V gene: TRBV7-2
CDR3 protein: ASSSFSGAICEQF

J gene: TRBJ1-2
V gene: TRBV7-8
CDR3 protein: ASSPGVGSNYGYT

J gene: TRBJ2-7
V gene: TRBV6-1
CDR3 protein: ASLLRGGVYEQY

J gene: TRBJ2-1
V gene: TRBV9
CDR3 protein: ASTNGANEQF

J gene: TRBJ2-3
V gene: TRBV10-2
CDR3 protein: ARRLSGSDTQY

J gene: TRBJ2-7
V gene: TRBV30
CDR3 protein: AWGDSRYEQY

J gene: TRBJ2-1
V gene: TRBV5-1
CDR3 protein: ASSLRPGPPSGSSYNEQF

J gene: TRBJ2-4
V gene: TRBV11-3
CDR3 protein: ASSPDRYLNIQY

J gene: TRBJ1-1
V gene: TRBV19
CDR3 protein: ASSPLGRLMNTEAF

J gene: TRBJ2-7
V gene: TRBV2
CDR3 protein: ASSTDTGLRTSHEQY

J gene: TRBJ1-5
V gene: TRBV2
CDR3 protein: ASSDGQGIEPQH

J gene: TRBJ2-1
V gene: TRBV7-3
CDR3 protein: ASSQDRGNEQF

J gene: TRBJ2-3
V gene: TRBV5-4
CDR3 protein: ASTLKREGNTDTQY

J gene: TRBJ2-5
V gene: TRBV5-6
CDR3 protein: ASSFGETQY

J gene: TRBJ1-1
V gene: TRBV4-1
CDR3 protein: ASSQGIWTGSDTEAF

J gene: TRBJ1-5
V gene: TRBV4-1
CDR3 protein: ASSPRSVSNQPQH

J gene: TRBJ2-7
V gene: TRBV7-9
CDR3 protein: ASSLGDRAGEQY

J gene: TRBJ2-5
V gene: TRBV30
CDR3 protein: AWSALTGKETQY

J gene: TRBJ2-7
V gene: TRBV7-6
CDR3 protein: ASSSDILSSYEQY

J gene: TRBJ2-3
V gene: TRBV19
CDR3 protein: ASSGITDTQY

J gene: TRBJ2-2
V gene: TRBV6-6
CDR3 protein: ASSFLAARAGELF

J gene: TRBJ2-7
V gene: TRBV7-2
CDR3 protein: ASSLNTGYEQY

J gene: TRBJ2-2
V gene: TRBV4-3
CDR3 protein: ASSRILILAGGPHTGELF

J gene: TRBJ1-5
V gene: TRBV7-2
CDR3 protein: ASSLGVAGGLGQPQH

J gene: TRBJ1-5
V gene: TRBV28
CDR3 protein: ASLTGTVQPQH

J gene: TRBJ2-3
V gene: TRBV4-1
CDR3 protein: ASSQVLLAGGMDTQY

J gene: TRBJ2-5
V gene: TRBV14
CDR3 protein: ASSRVAIETQY

J gene: TRBJ2-5
V gene: TRBV6-5
CDR3 protein: ASSYLAGAWETQY

J gene: TRBJ2-7
V gene: TRBV27
CDR3 protein: ASSLSGLNEQY

J gene: TRBJ1-5
V gene: TRBV28
CDR3 protein: ASSATGNGQPQH

J gene: TRBJ1-5
V gene: TRBV6-5
CDR3 protein: ASSYNRAGQPQH

J gene: TRBJ2-1
V gene: TRBV9
CDR3 protein: ASIPAGGPYNEQF

J gene: TRBJ1-2
V gene: TRBV6-5
CDR3 protein: ASTLAANYGYT

J gene: TRBJ2-3
V gene: TRBV6-1
CDR3 protein: ASSEPGADTQY

J gene: TRBJ2-2
V gene: TRBV27
CDR3 protein: ASMAGGNGELF

J gene: TRBJ2-7
V gene: TRBV6-5
CDR3 protein: ASSYREREDLYEQY

J gene: TRBJ2-1
V gene: TRBV6-4
CDR3 protein: ASSDSSRLATHEQF

J gene: TRBJ2-3
V gene: TRBV19
CDR3 protein: ASSPRGTPADTQY

J gene: TRBJ2-7
V gene: TRBV28
CDR3 protein: ASSFDLAREQY

J gene: TRBJ2-1
V gene: TRBV6-1
CDR3 protein: ASSGPRLRVSNEQF

J gene: TRBJ1-3
V gene: TRBV4-3
CDR3 protein: ASSLSTGGSGNTIY

J gene: TRBJ2-7
V gene: TRBV28
CDR3 protein: ASSLDSNYEQY

J gene: TRBJ2-7
V gene: TRBV28
CDR3 protein: ASSTPPGEFYEQY

J gene: TRBJ2-7
V gene: TRBV28
CDR3 protein: ASSLWVRQGCYEQY

J gene: TRBJ2-7
V gene: TRBV30
CDR3 protein: AWSAGAYEQY

J gene: TRBJ2-3
V gene: TRBV4-3
CDR3 protein: ASSQDFPRWGLAGDYTQY

J gene: TRBJ1-2
V gene: TRBV21-1
CDR3 protein: ASSPEGGTNYGYT

J gene: TRBJ1-1
V gene: TRBV6-6
CDR3 protein: ASSYARAANTEAF

J gene: TRBJ1-5
V gene: TRBV5-6
CDR3 protein: ASSPWVRTGGTGQPQH